The subject of this entry is one T cell receptor beta chain. Its matching antigen is unknown. The protocol was immunoSEQ multiplex PCR, while the TCRdb copy is restricted to in-frame clones and leaves out a portion. The sample shows 200,000 to 250,000 clones, 70% of them seen only once. This sample is drawn from a study of cytotoxic CD8 clonotypes in ibrutinib-treated CLL. The study, taken as a whole, reports: A rise in clonality was seen at ibrutinib response, and a fall back toward baseline was seen at progression.

V shed 5 bases and J 4 bases; nucleotides not matched to a gene: 4. Per the germline V gene, CDR1 is SGHTA and CDR2 is FQGNSA. CDR3 length equals 13 residues. The chain links TRBV7-2 to TRBJ2-5; 7 bases are shared with TRBD1. This TCR was sampled from a human donor with chronic lymphocytic leukemia. The source was PBMCs, collected after 24 months of ibrutinib treatment. The CDR3 protein is CASSTGTVETQYF. The CDR3 DNA follows: TGTGCCAGCAGCACCGGGACAGTAGAGACCCAGTACTTC. The full variable domain, rest sourced from reference TRBV7-2 and TRBJ2-5, is GAGVSQSPSNKVTEKGKDVELRCDPISGHTALYWYRQSLGQGLEFLIYFQGNSAPDKSGLPSDRFSAERTGGSVSTLTIQRTQQEDSAVYLCASSTGTVETQYFGPGTRLLVL.